The next 10 T cell receptor beta chains were all read from a single sample in a study of CD8+ T cells in alopecia areata. Specified treatment: oral pan-JAK inhibitor, 5-10 mg twice daily. RNA was isolated and reverse transcribed to cDNA, the sequencing template. Method: immunoSEQ multiplex PCR; TCRdb's copy keeps in-frame clones and lacks some. The sample consists of roughly 190,000 clones, 64% of them appearing once. The specimen was CD4+ T cells sorted from blood, collected at week 49, from a patient treated with tofacitinib. These receptor sequences come from a human donor with alopecia areata.

This rearrangement joins TRBV30 to TRBJ1-2, with 7 bases aligning to TRBD1. The CDR3 is made up of 13 amino acids. With 6 bases clipped from V and 2 bases from J, the junction kept 6 bases outside the gene matches. Germline V gene data show CDR1 as GTSNPN and CDR2 as SVGIG (reference sequence). The chain's CDR3 is CACPLTGNYGYTF. As DNA, the CDR3 is TGTGCCTGTCCCCTGACAGGGAACTATGGCTACACCTTC.

The V call is TRBV30, the J call TRBJ2-7, with D perhaps TRBD2 (5 bases). V lost 3 bases and J lost 2, with 11 bases in between. This CDR3 region has 13 residues. Germline CDR1 is GTSNPN and CDR2 is SVGIG (reference sequence). The CDR3 loop is CAWSRLPPYEQYF. CDR3 bases: TGTGCCTGGAGCCGACTACCCCCCTACGAGCAGTACTTC.

The V call is TRBV29-1, the J call TRBJ1-1; D gene ambiguous. The CDR3 is made up of 15 amino acids. CDR1 and CDR2 (germline): SQVTM, ANQGSEA. V shed 4 bases and J shed 0 bases, with 15 bases lying between them. CDR3 protein: CSVVGTQVMNTEAFF. CDR3 DNA: TGCAGCGTTGTCGGCACCCAGGTCATGAACACTGAAGCTTTCTTT.

The chain employs TRBV30 and TRBJ1-3, with TRBD1 matching 7 bases. With 1 base clipped from V and 2 bases from J, the junction kept 5 bases outside the gene matches. The CDR3 consists of 15 residues. Germline V CDR1 and CDR2: GTSNPN, SVGIG (reference sequence). CDR3 nucleotide sequence: TGTGCCTGGAGTGGGGACAGCGGACCTGGAAACACCATATATTTT. It encodes CAWSGDSGPGNTIYF.

The genes are TRBV9 and TRBJ2-3; TRBD2 aligns across 10 bases. Germline V CDR1 and CDR2: SGDLS, YYNGEE. CDR3 size: 17 residues. With V trimmed by 4 bases and J by 6 bases, 14 bases remained unmatched. The CDR3 spells CASSSKPHGTSEDTQYF. CDR3 in DNA: TGTGCCAGCAGCTCCAAACCTCACGGGACTAGCGAGGATACGCAGTATTTT.

J is TRBJ2-4 and V is TRBV11-2; 10 bases fit TRBD1. Germline values: CDR1 SGHAT, CDR2 FQNNGV. J was trimmed by 7 bases and V by 6 bases; bases with no gene match: 6. The CDR3 contains 14 residues. The CDR3 DNA reads TGTGCCAGCAGACGGCCGGGACAGGGGAACATTCAGTACTTC. It codes for CASRRPGQGNIQYF.

This chain links TRBV29-1 with TRBJ2-1; 10 nucleotides agree with TRBD2. With 7 bases clipped from V and 8 bases from J, the junction kept 23 bases outside the gene matches. CDR1 and CDR2 from the germline V gene are SQVTM and ANQGSEA. The CDR3 spans 18 residues. The CDR3 DNA follows: TGCAGCGCCCCCTCAAGCCAGCGGGGGGGCCGGGGTATCGATGAGCAGTTCTTC. It translates to CSAPSSQRGGRGIDEQFF.

The chain combines TRBV6-5 with TRBJ1-1, with D perhaps TRBD1 (6 bases). CDR3 length equals 15 residues. Germline-derived CDR1 and CDR2 are MNHEY and SVGAGI. Deletions cut 1 base from V and 4 bases from J, with 13 bases between. The CDR3 loop reads CASSYFAGVTTEAFF. Here the CDR3 DNA reads TGTGCCAGCAGTTACTTCGCAGGGGTTACCACTGAAGCTTTCTTT.

The gene calls are TRBV30 and TRBJ2-5; D is undetermined. The CDR3 has 15 residues. V lost 2 bases, J lost 1 base, and 14 bases lay in between. CDR1 and CDR2 from the germline V gene are GTSNPN and SVGIG (reference sequence). As DNA, the CDR3 is TGTGCCTGGAGTACTGGGAACCCCCGCCAAGAGACCCAGTACTTC. Residues: CAWSTGNPRQETQYF.

The V call is TRBV29-1, the J call TRBJ2-1, with D perhaps matching TRBD2 (6 bases). In germline, CDR1 is SQVTM, CDR2 ANQGSEA. The CDR3 is made up of 12 amino acids. Trimming removed 4 bases from V and 6 bases from J, with 10 bases in between. DNA for the CDR3: TGCAGCGTTGGAGGGACTCGCAATGAGCAGTTCTTC. Its protein product is CSVGGTRNEQFF.